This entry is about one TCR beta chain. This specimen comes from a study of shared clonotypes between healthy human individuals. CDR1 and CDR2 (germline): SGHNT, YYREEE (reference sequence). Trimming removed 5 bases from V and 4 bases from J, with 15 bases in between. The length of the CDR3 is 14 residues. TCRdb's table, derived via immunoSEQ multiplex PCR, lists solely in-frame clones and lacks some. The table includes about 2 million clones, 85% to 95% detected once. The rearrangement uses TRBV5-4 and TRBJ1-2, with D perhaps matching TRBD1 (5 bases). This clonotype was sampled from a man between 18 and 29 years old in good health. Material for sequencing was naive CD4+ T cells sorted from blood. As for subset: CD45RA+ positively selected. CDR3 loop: CASSGAGTIYGYTF. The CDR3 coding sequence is TGTGCCAGCAGTGGGGCAGGGACTATCTATGGCTACACCTTC. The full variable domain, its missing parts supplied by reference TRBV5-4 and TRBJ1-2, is ETGVTQSPTHLIKTRGQQVTLRCSSQSGHNTVSWYQQALGQGPQFIFQYYREEENGRGNFPPRFSGLQFPNYSSELNVNALELDDSALYLCASSGAGTIYGYTFGSGTRLTVV.